This TCR beta chain is from a study of shared clonotypes between healthy human individuals. Study results and caveats: Memory subsets generally showed lower estimated richness than naive subsets. An effect of sequencing depth on clonotype sharing among donors was expected.

The material for each subset, its genomic DNA, was split evenly across several immunoSEQ plates. Repertoires were generated with immunoSEQ multiplex PCR, while TCRdb's copy carries only in-frame clones and drops some. This table has millions of clones, approximately 95% appearing once. Details on this clone: The antigen remains undetermined. Within the sample, other DNA sequences also encode this same CDR3.

The healthy adult donors were HIV-negative and reported no recent acute infections or vaccinations. This sequence originates from a man between 18 and 35 years old in good health. The material sequenced was naive CD4+ T cells sorted from blood. Subset in this sample: CD45RA+ positively selected.

Here the CDR3 DNA reads TGTGCCAGCAGCTTAGGCGGAAACACCATATATTTT. Translating gives CASSLGGNTIYF. The V gene is TRBV7-9, the J gene TRBJ1-3; D ambiguous. CDR3 size: 12 residues. Deletions cut 1 base from V and 4 bases from J, with 2 bases between. CDR1 and CDR2 (germline): SEHNR, FQNEAQ (reference sequence).